Sequencing of this T cell receptor (beta chain) was carried out in a study of T cell changes during pregnancy in multiple sclerosis. Measured with immunoSEQ multiplex PCR; TCRdb has only the in-frame clones, and not every one. The sample includes 50,000 to 65,000 clones, around 93% of them seen just once. Trimming took off 8 bases at V and 4 bases at J, with 11 bases between the two ends. The CDR3 has 12 amino acids. Germline V CDR1 and CDR2: MNHEY, SMNVEV (reference sequence). The receptor was isolated from a female donor with multiple sclerosis, enrolled in a pregnancy study. Sequencing was performed on CD8+ T cells from peripheral blood mononuclear cells, taken in the second trimester of pregnancy. The V call is TRBV27, the J call TRBJ1-1; D perhaps matches TRBD1 (5 bases). CDR3 sequence: CASVGVGTEAFF. Written as DNA, the CDR3 is TGTGCCAGCGTAGGGGTGGGCACTGAAGCTTTCTTT.